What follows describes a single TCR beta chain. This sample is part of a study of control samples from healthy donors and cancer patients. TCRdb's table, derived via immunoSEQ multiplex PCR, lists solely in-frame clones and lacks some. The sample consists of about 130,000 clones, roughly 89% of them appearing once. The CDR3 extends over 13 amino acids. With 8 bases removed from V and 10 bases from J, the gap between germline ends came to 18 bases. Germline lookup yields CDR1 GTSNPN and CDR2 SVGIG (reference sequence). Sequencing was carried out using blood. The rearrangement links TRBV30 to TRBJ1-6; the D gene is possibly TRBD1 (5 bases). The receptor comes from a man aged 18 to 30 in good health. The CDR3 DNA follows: TGTGCCCGGGGGGGGGACTCTGGCTCACCCCTCCACTTT. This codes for CARGGDSGSPLHF.